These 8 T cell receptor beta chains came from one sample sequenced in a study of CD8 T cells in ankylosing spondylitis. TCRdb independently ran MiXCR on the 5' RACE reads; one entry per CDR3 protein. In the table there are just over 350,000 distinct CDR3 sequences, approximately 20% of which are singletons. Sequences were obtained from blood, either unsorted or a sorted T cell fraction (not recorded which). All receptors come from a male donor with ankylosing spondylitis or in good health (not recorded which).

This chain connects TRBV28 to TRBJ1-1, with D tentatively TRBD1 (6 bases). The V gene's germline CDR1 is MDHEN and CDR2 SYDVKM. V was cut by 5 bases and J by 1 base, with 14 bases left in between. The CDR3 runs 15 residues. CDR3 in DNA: TGTGCCAGCAGTCCCCACAGGGAACGGAACACTGAAGCTTTCTTT. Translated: CASSPHRERNTEAFF.

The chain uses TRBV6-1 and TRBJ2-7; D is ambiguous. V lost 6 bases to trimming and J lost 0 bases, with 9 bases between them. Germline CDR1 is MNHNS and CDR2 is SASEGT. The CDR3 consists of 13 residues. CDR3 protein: CASRPWGSYEQYF. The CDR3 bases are TGTGCCAGCAGGCCGTGGGGCTCCTACGAGCAGTACTTC.

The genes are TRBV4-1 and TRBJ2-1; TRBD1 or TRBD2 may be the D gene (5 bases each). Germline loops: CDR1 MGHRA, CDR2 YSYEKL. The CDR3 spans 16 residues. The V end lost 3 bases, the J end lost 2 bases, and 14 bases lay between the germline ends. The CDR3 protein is CASSHPSGTPYNEQFF. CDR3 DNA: TGCGCCAGCAGCCACCCCTCGGGGACGCCCTACAATGAGCAGTTCTTC.

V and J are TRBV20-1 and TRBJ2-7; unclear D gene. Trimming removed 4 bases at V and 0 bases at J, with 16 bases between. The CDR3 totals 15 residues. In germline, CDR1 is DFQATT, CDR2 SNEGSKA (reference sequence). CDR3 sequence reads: CSAITTHAISYEQYF. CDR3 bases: TGCAGTGCTATCACGACGCACGCGATCTCCTACGAGCAGTACTTC.

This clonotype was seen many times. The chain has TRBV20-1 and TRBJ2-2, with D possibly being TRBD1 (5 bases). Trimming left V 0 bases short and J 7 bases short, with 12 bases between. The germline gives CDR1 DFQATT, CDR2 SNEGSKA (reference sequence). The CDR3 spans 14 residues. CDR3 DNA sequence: TGCAGTGCTAGAGAAGGCAGGGAAATCGGGGAGCTGTTTTTT. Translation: CSAREGREIGELFF.

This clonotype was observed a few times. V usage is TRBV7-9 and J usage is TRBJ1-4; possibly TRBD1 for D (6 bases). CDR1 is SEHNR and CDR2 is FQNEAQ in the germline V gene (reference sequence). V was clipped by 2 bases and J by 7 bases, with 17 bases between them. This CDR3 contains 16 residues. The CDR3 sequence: CASSLPWSGESEKLFF. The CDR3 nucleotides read TGTGCCAGCAGCTTACCCTGGTCAGGGGAAAGTGAAAAACTGTTTTTT.

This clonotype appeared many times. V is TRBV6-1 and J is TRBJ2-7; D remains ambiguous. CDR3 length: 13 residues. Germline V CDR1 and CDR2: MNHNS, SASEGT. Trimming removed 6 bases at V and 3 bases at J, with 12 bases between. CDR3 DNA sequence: TGTGCCAGCAGACCCCAACACCTCTACGAGCAGTACTTC. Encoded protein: CASRPQHLYEQYF.

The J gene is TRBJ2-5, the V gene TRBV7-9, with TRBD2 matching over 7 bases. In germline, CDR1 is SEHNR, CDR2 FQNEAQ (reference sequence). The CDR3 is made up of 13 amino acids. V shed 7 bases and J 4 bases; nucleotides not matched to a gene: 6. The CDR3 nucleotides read TGTGCCAGCATGGGAGGGGCGGTAGAGACCCAGTACTTC. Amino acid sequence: CASMGGAVETQYF.